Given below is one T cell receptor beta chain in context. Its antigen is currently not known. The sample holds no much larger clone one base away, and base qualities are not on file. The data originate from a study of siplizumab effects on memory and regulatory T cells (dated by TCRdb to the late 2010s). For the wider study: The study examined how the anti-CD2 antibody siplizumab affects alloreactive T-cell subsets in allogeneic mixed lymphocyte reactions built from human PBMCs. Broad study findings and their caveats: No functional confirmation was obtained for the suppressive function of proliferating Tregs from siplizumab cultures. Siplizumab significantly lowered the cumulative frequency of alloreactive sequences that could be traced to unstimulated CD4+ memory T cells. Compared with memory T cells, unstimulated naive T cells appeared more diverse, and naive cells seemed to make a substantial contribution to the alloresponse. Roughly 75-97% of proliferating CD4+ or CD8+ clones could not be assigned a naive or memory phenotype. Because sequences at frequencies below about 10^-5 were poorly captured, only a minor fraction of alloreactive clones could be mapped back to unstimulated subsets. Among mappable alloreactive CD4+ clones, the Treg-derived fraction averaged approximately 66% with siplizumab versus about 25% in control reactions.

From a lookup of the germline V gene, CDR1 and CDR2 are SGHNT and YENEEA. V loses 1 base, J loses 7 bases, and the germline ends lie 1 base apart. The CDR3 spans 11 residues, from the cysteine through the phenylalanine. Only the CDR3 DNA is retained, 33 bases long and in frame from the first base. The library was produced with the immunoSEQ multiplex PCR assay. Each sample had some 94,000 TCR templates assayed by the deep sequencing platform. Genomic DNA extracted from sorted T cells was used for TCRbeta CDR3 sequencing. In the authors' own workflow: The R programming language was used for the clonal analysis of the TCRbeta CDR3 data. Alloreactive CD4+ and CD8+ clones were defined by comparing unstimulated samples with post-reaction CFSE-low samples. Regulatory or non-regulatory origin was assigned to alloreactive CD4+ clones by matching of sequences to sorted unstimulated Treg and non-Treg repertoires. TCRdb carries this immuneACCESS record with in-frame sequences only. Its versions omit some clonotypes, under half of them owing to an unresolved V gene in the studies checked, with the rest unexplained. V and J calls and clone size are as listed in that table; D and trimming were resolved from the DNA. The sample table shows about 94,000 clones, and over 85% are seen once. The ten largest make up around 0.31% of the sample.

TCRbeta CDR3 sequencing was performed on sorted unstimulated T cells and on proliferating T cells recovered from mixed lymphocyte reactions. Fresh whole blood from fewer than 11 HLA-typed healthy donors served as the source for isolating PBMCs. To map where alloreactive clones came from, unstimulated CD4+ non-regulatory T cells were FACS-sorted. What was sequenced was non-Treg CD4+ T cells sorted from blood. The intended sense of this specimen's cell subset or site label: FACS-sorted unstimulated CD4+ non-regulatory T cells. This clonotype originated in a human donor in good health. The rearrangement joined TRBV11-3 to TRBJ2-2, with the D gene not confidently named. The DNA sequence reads TGTGCCAGCAGCTTAGTCGGGGAGCTGTTTTTT. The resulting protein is CASSLVGELFF.